This section outlines one T cell receptor (beta chain) sequence together with its context. Its antigen is as yet unknown. This sample is drawn from a study of cytomegalovirus exposure and HLA in healthy donors. This CDR3 is built from 20 residues. V lost 1 base and J lost 2, with 21 bases in between. Germline values: CDR1 MNHEY, CDR2 SMNVEV (reference sequence). Assay used: immunoSEQ multiplex PCR; TCRdb lists only in-frame clones, some missing. This sample carries about 120,000 clones, about 85% of them seen once, and the ten largest clones take approximately 2.3%. The study's findings and limits: Clusters of TCRs from the first cohort tended to co-occur in the 100 to 150 validation repertoires (as a later analysis found). Using the classifier, cytomegalovirus status was reportedly diagnosed with high specificity and sensitivity.

The rearrangement uses TRBV27 and TRBJ1-6, with a tentative D call TRBD1 (5 bases). The sequencing input was PBMCs. The TCR was taken from a woman aged 30 to 39 in good health and CMV-seronegative. The CDR3 sequence is CASSLYPPFGGVTYNSPLHF. As DNA, the CDR3 is TGTGCCAGCAGTTTATACCCCCCTTTTGGAGGGGTCACCTATAATTCACCCCTCCACTTT.